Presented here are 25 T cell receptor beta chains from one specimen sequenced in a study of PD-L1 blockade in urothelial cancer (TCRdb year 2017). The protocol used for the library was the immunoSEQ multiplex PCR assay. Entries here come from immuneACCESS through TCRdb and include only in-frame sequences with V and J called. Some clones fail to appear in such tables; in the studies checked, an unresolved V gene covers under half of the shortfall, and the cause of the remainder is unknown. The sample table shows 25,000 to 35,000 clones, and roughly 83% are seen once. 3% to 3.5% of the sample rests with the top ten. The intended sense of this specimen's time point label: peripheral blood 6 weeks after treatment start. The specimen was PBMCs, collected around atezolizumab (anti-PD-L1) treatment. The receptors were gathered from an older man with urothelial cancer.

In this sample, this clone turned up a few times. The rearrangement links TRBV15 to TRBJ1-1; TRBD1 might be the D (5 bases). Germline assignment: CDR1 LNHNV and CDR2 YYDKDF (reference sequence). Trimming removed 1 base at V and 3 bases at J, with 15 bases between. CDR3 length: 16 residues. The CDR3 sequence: CATSRGERGKDTEAFF. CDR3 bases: TGTGCCACCAGCAGAGGCGAGCGGGGGAAGGACACTGAAGCTTTCTTT.

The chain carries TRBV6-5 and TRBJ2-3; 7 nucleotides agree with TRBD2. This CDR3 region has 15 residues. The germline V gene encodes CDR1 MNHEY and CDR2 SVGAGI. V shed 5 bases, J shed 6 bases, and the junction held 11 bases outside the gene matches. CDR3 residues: CASSREGPPSDTQYF. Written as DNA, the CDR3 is TGTGCCAGCAGTAGGGAGGGTCCCCCGTCCGATACGCAGTATTTT.

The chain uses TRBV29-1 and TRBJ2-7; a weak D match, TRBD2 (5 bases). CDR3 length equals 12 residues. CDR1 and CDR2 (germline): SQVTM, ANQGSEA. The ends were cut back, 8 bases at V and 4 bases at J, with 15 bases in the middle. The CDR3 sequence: CSYTGSRYEQYF. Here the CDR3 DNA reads TGCAGCTACACGGGATCCCGTTACGAGCAGTACTTC.

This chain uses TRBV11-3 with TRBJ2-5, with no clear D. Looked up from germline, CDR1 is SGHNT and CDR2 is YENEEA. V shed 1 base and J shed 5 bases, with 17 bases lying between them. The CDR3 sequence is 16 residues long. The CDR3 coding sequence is TGTGCCAGCAGCTTAGGTTTGGCGGCCCGTTCTGAGACCCAGTACTTC. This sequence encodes CASSLGLAARSETQYF. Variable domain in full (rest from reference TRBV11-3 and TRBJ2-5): EAGVVQSPRYKIIEKKQPVAFWCNPISGHNTLYWYLQNLGQGPELLIRYENEEAVDDSQLPKDRFSAERLKGVDSTLKIQPAELGDSAVYLCASSLGLAARSETQYFGPGTRLLVL.

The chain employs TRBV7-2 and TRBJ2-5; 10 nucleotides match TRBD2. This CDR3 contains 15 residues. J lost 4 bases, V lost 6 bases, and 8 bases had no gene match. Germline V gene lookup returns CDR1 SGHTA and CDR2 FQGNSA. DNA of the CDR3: TGTGCCAGCAGGGTCAGCGGGGGGGCGGCAGAGACCCAGTACTTC. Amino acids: CASRVSGGAAETQYF.

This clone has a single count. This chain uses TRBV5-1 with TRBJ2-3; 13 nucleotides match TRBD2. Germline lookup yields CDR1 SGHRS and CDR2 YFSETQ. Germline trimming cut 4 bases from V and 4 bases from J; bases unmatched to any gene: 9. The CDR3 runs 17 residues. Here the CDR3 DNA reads TGCGCCAGCAGCGCCTTAACTAGCGGGGGGGCCTCAGATACGCAGTATTTT. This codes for CASSALTSGGASDTQYF.

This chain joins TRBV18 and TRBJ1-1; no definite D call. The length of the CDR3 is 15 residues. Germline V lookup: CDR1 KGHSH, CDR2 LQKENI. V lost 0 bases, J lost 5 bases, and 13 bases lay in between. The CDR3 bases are TGTGCCAGCTCACCACCGGTGGGAGAGCGAACTGAAGCTTTCTTT. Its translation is CASSPPVGERTEAFF. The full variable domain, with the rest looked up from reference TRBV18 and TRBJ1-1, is NAGVMQNPRHLVRRRGQEARLRCSPMKGHSHVYWYRQLPEEGLKFMVYLQKENIIDESGMPKERFSAEFPKEGPSILRIQQVVRGDSAAYFCASSPPVGERTEAFFGQGTRLTVV.

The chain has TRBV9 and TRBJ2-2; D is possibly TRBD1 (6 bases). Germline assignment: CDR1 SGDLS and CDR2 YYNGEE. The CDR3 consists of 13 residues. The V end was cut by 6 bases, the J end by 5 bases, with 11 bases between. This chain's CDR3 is CASTPQGTGELFF. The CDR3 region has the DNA TGTGCCAGCACGCCCCAGGGGACCGGGGAGCTGTTTTTT.

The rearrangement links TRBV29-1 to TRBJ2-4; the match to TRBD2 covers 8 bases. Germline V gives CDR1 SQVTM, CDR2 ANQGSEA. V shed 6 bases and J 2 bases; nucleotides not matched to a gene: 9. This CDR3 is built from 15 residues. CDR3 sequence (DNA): TGCAGCGTAGCCCCGGGGGGGCGAACCAAAAACATTCAGTACTTC. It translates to CSVAPGGRTKNIQYF.

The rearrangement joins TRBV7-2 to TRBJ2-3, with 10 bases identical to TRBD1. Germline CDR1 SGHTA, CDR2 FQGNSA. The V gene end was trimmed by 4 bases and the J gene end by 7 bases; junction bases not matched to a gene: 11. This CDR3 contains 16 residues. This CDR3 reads CASSSTPGTGVNTQYF. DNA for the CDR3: TGTGCCAGCAGCTCAACCCCCGGGACAGGGGTGAATACGCAGTATTTT. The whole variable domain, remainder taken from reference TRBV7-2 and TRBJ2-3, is GAGVSQSPSNKVTEKGKDVELRCDPISGHTALYWYRQSLGQGLEFLIYFQGNSAPDKSGLPSDRFSAERTGGSVSTLTIQRTQQEDSAVYLCASSSTPGTGVNTQYFGPGTRLTVL.

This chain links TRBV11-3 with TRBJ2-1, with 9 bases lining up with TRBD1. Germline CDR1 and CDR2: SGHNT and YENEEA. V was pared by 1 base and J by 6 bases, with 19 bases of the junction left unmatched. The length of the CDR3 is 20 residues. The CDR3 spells CASSLAPGTGSPRGGNEQFF. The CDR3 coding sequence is TGTGCCAGCAGCTTAGCCCCCGGGACAGGGAGCCCTCGGGGTGGCAATGAGCAGTTCTTC.

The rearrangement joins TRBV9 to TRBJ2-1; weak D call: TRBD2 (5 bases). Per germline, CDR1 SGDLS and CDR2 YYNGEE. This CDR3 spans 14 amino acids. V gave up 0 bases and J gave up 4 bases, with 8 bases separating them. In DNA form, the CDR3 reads TGTGCCAGCAGCGTAGCTAGCCCGTACAATGAGCAGTTCTTC. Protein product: CASSVASPYNEQFF.

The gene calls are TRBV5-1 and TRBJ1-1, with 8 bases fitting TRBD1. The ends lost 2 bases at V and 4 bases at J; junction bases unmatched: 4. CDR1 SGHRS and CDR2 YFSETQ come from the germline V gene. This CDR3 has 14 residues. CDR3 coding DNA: TGCGCCAGCAGCTTATCAGGGGGCACCACTGAAGCTTTCTTT. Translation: CASSLSGGTTEAFF.

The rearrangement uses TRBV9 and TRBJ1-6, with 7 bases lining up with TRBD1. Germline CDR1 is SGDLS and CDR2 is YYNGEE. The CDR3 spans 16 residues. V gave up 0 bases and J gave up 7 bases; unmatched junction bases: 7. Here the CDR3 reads CASSVDPTGTNSPLHF. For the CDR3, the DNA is TGTGCCAGCAGCGTAGACCCGACAGGGACAAATTCACCCCTCCACTTT.

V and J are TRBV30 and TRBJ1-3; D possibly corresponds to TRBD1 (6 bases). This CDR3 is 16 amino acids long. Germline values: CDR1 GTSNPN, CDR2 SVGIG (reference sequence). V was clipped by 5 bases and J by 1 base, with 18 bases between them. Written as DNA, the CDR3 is TGTGCCTGGGCGCCGGGACACTCCTTATCTGGAAACACCATATATTTT. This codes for CAWAPGHSLSGNTIYF.

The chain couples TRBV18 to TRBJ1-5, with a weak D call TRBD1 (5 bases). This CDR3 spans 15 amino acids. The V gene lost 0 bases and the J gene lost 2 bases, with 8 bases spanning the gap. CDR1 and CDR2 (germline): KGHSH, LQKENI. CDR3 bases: TGTGCCAGCTCACCACCATCGGGGGGCAATCAGCCCCAGCATTTT. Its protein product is CASSPPSGGNQPQHF. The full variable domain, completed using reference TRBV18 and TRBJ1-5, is NAGVMQNPRHLVRRRGQEARLRCSPMKGHSHVYWYRQLPEEGLKFMVYLQKENIIDESGMPKERFSAEFPKEGPSILRIQQVVRGDSAAYFCASSPPSGGNQPQHFGDGTRLSIL.

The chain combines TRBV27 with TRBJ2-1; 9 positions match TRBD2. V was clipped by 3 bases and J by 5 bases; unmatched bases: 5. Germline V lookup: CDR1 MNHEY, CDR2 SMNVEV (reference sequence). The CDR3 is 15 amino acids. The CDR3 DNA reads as TGTGCCAGCAGTTTTAGCGGGAGCTGGAACAATGAGCAGTTCTTC. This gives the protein CASSFSGSWNNEQFF.

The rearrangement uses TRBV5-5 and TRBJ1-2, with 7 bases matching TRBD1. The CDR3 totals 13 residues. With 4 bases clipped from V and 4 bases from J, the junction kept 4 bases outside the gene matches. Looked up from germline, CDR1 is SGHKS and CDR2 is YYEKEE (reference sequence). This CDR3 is CASSSTGVYGYTF. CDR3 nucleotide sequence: TGTGCCAGCAGCAGTACAGGGGTCTATGGCTACACCTTC. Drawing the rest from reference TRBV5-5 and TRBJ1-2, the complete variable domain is DAGVTQSPTHLIKTRGQQVTLRCSPISGHKSVSWYQQVLGQGPQFIFQYYEKEERGRGNFPDRFSARQFPNYSSELNVNALLLGDSALYLCASSSTGVYGYTFGSGTRLTVV.

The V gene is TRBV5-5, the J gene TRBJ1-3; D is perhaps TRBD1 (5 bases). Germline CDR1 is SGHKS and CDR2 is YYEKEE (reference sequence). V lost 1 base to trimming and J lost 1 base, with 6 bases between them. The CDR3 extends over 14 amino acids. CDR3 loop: CASSLRQSGNTIYF. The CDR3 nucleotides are TGTGCCAGCAGCTTGAGACAGTCTGGAAACACCATATATTTT. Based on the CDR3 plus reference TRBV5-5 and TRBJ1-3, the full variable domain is DAGVTQSPTHLIKTRGQQVTLRCSPISGHKSVSWYQQVLGQGPQFIFQYYEKEERGRGNFPDRFSARQFPNYSSELNVNALLLGDSALYLCASSLRQSGNTIYFGEGSWLTVV.

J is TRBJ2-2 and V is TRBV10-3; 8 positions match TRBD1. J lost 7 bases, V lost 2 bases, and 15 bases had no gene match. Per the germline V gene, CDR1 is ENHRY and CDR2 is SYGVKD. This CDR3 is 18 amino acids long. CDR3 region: CAISEVFGETGEDGELFF. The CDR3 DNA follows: TGTGCCATCAGTGAGGTCTTTGGGGAGACAGGGGAAGACGGGGAGCTGTTTTTT.

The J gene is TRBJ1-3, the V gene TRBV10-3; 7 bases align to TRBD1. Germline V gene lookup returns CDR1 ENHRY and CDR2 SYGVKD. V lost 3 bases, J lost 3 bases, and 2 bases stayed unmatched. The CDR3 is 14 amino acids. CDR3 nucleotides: TGTGCCATCAGTGAAGCAGGGGGTGGAAACACCATATATTTT. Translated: CAISEAGGGNTIYF.

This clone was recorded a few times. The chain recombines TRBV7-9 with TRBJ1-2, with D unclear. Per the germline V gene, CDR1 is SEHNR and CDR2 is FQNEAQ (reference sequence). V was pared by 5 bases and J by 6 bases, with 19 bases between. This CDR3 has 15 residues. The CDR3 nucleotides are TGTGCCAGCAGCACCCGAGGAGGGTCCCCAGATGGCTACACCTTC. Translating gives CASSTRGGSPDGYTF.

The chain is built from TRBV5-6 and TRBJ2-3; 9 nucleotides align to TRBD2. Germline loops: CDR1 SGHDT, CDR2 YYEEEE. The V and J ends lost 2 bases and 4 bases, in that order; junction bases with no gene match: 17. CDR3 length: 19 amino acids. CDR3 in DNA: TGTGCCAGCAGCTTAAGGCCCGGCCGGGCGGGAGGGCCACCAGATACGCAGTATTTT. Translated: CASSLRPGRAGGPPDTQYF.

The CDR3 DNA sequence: TGTGCCAGCAGCACCTACAGGAGCTCCTATAATTCACCCCTCCACTTT. Amino acids: CASSTYRSSYNSPLHF. This chain joins TRBV5-8 and TRBJ1-6; perhaps TRBD1 as D (5 bases). The CDR3 runs to 16 residues. V lost 4 bases and J lost 0, with 11 bases in between. The germline V gene has CDR1 SGHTS and CDR2 YDEGEE. Based on the CDR3 plus reference TRBV5-8 and TRBJ1-6, the full variable domain is EAGVTQSPTHLIKTRGQQATLRCSPISGHTSVYWYQQALGLGLQFLLWYDEGEERNRGNFPPRFSGRQFPNYSSELNVNALELEDSALYLCASSTYRSSYNSPLHFGNGTRLTVT.

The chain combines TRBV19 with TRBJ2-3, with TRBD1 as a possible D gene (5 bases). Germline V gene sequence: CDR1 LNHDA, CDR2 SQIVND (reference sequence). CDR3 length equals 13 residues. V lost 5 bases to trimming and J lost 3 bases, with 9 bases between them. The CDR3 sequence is CASSSQGTDTQYF. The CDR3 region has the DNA TGTGCCAGTAGTTCCCAGGGAACAGATACGCAGTATTTT.